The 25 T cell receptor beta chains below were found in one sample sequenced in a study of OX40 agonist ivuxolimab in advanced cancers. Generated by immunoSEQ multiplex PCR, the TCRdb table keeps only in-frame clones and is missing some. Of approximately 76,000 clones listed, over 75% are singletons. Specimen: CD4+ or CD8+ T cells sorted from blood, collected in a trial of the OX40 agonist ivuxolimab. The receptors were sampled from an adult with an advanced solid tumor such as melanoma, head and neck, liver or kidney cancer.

CDR3 sequence (DNA): TGTGCCAGCTCACCGGAAAGCCTGAACACTGAAGCTTTCTTT. Encoded protein: CASSPESLNTEAFF. The chain combines TRBV18 with TRBJ1-1; no clear D. The CDR3 covers 14 residues. Trimming removed 3 bases at V and 0 bases at J, with 8 bases between. CDR1 is KGHSH and CDR2 is LQKENI in the germline V gene.

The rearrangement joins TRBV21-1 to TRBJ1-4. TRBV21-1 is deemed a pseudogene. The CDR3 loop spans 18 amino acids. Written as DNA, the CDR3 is TGTGCCAGCAGCGACCTGAGAAGAATATCGCACCGGTCTGAAAAACTGTTTTTT. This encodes CASSDLRRISHRSEKLFF.

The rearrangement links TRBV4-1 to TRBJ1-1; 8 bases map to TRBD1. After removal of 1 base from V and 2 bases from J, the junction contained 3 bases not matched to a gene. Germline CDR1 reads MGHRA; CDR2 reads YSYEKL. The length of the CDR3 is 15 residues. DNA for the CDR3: TGCGCCAGCAGCCAAGCTGGACAGGGTAACACTGAAGCTTTCTTT. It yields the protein CASSQAGQGNTEAFF.

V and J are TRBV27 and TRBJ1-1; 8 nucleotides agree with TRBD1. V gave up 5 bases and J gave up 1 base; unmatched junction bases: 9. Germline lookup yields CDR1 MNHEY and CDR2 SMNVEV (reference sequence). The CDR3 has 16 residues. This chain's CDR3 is CASSGRGRVGNTEAFF. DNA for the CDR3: TGTGCCAGCAGTGGCAGGGGGCGCGTCGGGAACACTGAAGCTTTCTTT.

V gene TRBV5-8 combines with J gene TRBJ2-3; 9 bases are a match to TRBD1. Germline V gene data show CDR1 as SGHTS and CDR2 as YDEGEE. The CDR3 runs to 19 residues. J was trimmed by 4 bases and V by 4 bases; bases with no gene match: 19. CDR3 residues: CASSAPGTGIGPAPDTQYF. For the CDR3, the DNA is TGTGCCAGCAGCGCTCCCGGGACAGGGATAGGGCCGGCCCCAGATACGCAGTATTTT. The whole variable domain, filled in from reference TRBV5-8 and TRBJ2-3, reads EAGVTQSPTHLIKTRGQQATLRCSPISGHTSVYWYQQALGLGLQFLLWYDEGEERNRGNFPPRFSGRQFPNYSSELNVNALELEDSALYLCASSAPGTGIGPAPDTQYFGPGTRLTVL.

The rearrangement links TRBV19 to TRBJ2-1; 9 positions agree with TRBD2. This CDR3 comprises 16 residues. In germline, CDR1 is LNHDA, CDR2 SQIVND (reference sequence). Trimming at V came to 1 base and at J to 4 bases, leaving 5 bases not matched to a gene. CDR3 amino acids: CASSIVIAGAYNEQFF. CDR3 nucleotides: TGTGCCAGTAGTATAGTGATAGCGGGAGCGTACAATGAGCAGTTCTTC.

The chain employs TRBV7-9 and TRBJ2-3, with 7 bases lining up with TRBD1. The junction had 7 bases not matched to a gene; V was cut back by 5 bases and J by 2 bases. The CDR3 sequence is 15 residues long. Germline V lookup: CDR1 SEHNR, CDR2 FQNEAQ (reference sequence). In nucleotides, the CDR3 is TGTGCCAGCAGCCTAGGGACAGCAATCACAGATACGCAGTATTTT. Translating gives CASSLGTAITDTQYF.

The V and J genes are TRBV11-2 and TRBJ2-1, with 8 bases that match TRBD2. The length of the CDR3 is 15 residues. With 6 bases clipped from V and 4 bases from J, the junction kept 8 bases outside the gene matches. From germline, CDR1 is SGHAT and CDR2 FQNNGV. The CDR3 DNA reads TGTGCCAGCAGGCCCAGCGGGAGCGTTTACAATGAGCAGTTCTTC. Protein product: CASRPSGSVYNEQFF.

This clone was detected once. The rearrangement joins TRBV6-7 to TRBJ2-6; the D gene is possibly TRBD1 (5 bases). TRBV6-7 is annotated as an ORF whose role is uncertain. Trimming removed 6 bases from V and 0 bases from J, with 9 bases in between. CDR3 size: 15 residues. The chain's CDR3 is CASSPRVSGANVLTF. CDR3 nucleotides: TGTGCCAGCAGCCCCAGGGTCTCTGGGGCCAACGTCCTGACTTTC.

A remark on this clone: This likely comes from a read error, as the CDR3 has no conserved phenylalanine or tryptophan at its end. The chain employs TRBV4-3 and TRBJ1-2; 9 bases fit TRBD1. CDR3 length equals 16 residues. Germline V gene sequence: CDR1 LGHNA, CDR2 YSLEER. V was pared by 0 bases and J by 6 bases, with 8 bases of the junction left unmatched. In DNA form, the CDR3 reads TGCGCCAGCAGCCAAGATCGTGGGACAGGGACCCATGGCTACACCCTC. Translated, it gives CASSQDRGTGTHGYTL.

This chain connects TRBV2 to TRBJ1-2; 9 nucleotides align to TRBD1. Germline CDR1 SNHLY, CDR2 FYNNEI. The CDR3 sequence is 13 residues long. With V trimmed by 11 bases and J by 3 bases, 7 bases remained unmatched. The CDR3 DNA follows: TGTGCCTGTAGCCGACAGGGGGACTATGGCTACACCTTC. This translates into CACSRQGDYGYTF.

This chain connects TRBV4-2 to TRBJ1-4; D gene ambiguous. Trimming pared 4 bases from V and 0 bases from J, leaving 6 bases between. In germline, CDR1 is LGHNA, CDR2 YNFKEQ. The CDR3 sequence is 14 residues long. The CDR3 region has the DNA TGTGCCAGCAGCCGGACTGCAACTAATGAAAAACTGTTTTTT. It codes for CASSRTATNEKLFF.

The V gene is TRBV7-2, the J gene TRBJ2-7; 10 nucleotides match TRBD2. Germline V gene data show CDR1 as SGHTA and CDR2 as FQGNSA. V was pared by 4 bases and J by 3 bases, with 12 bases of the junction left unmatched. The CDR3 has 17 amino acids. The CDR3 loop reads CASSSPRPGLAVYEQYF. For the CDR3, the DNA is TGTGCCAGCAGCTCCCCCCGCCCAGGACTAGCGGTCTACGAGCAGTACTTC.

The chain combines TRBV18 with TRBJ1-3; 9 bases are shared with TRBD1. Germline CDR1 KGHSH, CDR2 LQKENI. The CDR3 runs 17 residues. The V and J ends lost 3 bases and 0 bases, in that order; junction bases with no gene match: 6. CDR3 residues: CASSPLTGGLSGNTIYF. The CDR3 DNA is TGTGCCAGCTCACCCTTGACAGGGGGGCTCTCTGGAAACACCATATATTTT. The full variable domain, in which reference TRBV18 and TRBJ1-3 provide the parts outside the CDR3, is NAGVMQNPRHLVRRRGQEARLRCSPMKGHSHVYWYRQLPEEGLKFMVYLQKENIIDESGMPKERFSAEFPKEGPSILRIQQVVRGDSAAYFCASSPLTGGLSGNTIYFGEGSWLTVV.

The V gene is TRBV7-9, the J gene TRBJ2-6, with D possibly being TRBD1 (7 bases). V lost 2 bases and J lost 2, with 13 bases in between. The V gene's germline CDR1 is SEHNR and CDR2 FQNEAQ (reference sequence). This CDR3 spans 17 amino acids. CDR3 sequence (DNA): TGTGCCAGCAGCTTAATCCAGGGGGGTACTGGGGCCAACGTCCTGACTTTC. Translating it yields CASSLIQGGTGANVLTF.

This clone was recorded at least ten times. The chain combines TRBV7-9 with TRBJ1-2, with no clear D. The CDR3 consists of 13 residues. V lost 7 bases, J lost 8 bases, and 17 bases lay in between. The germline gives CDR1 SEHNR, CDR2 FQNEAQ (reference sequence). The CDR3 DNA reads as TGTGCCAGCACCAGTCCTGGAATAGAGGGCTACACCTTC. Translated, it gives CASTSPGIEGYTF.

The CDR3 nucleotides are TGTGCCAGTGCCCGCCGCAGGGGGCTAACTGAAGCTTTCTTT. Translating gives CASARRRGLTEAFF. The rearrangement joins TRBV19 to TRBJ1-1; 8 nucleotides agree with TRBD1. The CDR3 covers 14 residues. V trimming: 8 bases; J trimming: 5 bases; junction bases outside the gene matches: 10. CDR1 is LNHDA and CDR2 is SQIVND in the germline V gene (reference sequence). Complete variable domain (other parts from reference TRBV19 and TRBJ1-1): DGGITQSPKYLFRKEGQNVTLSCEQNLNHDAMYWYRQDPGQGLRLIYYSQIVNDFQKGDIAEGYSVSREKKESFPLTVTSAQKNPTAFYLCASARRRGLTEAFFGQGTRLTVV.

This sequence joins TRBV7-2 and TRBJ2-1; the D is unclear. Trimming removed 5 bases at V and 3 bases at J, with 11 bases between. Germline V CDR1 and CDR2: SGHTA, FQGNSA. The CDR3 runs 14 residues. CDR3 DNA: TGTGCCAGCAGCACCCAGGCATACTACAATGAGCAGTTCTTC. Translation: CASSTQAYYNEQFF.

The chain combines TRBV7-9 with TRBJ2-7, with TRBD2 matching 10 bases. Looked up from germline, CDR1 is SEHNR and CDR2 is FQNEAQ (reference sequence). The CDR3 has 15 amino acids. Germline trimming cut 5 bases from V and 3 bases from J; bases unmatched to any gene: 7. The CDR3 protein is CASSLSGGASYEQYF. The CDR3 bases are TGTGCCAGCAGCCTCAGCGGGGGGGCGAGCTACGAGCAGTACTTC.

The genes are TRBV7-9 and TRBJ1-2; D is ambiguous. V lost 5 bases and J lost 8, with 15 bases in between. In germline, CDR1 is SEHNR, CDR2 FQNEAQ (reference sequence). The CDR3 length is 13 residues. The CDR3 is CASSPGPPDGYTF. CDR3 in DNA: TGTGCCAGCAGCCCGGGTCCCCCGGACGGCTACACCTTC. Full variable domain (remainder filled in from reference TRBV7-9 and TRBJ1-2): DTGVSQNPRHKITKRGQNVTFRCDPISEHNRLYWYRQTLGQGPEFLTYFQNEAQLEKSRLLSDRFSAERPKGSFSTLEIQRTEQGDSAMYLCASSPGPPDGYTFGSGTRLTVV.

CDR3 DNA: TGTGCCAGCAGTTTAAACGGGCTCAACACCGGGGAGCTGTTTTTT. It codes for CASSLNGLNTGELFF. The chain uses TRBV27 and TRBJ2-2; D remains unclear. The germline gives CDR1 MNHEY, CDR2 SMNVEV (reference sequence). This CDR3 comprises 15 residues. Trimming left V 2 bases short and J 2 bases short, with 9 bases between.

CDR3 loop: CAISDPPGQGETQYF. In DNA, the CDR3 is TGTGCCATCAGTGACCCCCCGGGACAGGGAGAGACCCAGTACTTC. V is TRBV10-3 and J is TRBJ2-5; 9 nucleotides agree with TRBD1. V was pared by 3 bases and J by 4 bases, with 6 bases of the junction left unmatched. Germline CDR1 is ENHRY and CDR2 is SYGVKD. The CDR3 loop spans 15 amino acids.

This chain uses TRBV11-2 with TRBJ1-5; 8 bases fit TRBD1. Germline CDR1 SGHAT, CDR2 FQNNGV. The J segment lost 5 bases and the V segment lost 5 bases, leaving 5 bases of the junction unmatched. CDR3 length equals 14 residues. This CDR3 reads CASSQGTGDQPQHF. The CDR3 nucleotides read TGTGCCAGCAGCCAGGGGACAGGAGATCAGCCCCAGCATTTT.

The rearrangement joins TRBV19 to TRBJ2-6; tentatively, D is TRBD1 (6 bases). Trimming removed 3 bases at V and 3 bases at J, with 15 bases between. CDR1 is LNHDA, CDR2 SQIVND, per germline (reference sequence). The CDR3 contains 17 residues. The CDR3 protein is CASSIGNRAGGANVLTF. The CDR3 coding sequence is TGTGCCAGTAGTATTGGAAACAGGGCAGGTGGGGCCAACGTCCTGACTTTC.

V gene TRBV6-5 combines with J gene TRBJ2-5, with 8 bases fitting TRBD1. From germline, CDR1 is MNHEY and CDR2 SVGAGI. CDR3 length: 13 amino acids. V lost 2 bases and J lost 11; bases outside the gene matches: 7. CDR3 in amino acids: CASSYRQGAGQYF. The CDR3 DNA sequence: TGTGCCAGCAGTTACCGGCAGGGGGCCGGGCAGTACTTC.